This passage covers 5 T cell receptor beta chains from one sample sequenced in a study of early T cells in non-severe SARS-CoV-2 infection. TCRdb used MiXCR to reprocess the 5' RACE reads, holding one entry per CDR3 protein. The sample has fewer than 55,000 distinct CDR3 sequences, approximately 4% seen once. Input material: whole blood. The receptors shown here come from an adult who was a healthcare worker with PCR-confirmed SARS-CoV-2 infection or an uninfected control (not recorded which).

This clonotype has ten or more counts. The chain recombines TRBV10-2 with TRBJ2-5; 14 bases map to TRBD2. V trimming: 7 bases; J trimming: 3 bases; junction bases outside the gene matches: 7. The CDR3 runs to 16 residues. Germline CDR1 reads WSHSY; CDR2 reads SAAADI. CDR3 nucleotides: TGCGCCAGCAAGACTAGCGGGAGGGCCGGGAAAGAGACCCAGTACTTC. It is translated as CASKTSGRAGKETQYF.

The V and J genes are TRBV30 and TRBJ1-4; D gene unclear. The V and J ends lost 1 base and 11 bases respectively, with 14 bases between them. The germline V gene has CDR1 GTSNPN and CDR2 SVGIG (reference sequence). This CDR3 is built from 13 residues. CDR3 sequence (DNA): TGTGCCTGGAGTGCCGGCCTCGGGCCGAAACTGTTTTTT. Translating it yields CAWSAGLGPKLFF.

This clonotype was detected many times. Compared with germline, one end of the junction differs, possibly owing to a read error. This sequence joins TRBV19 and TRBJ2-2, with 12 bases matching TRBD2. CDR1 LNHDA and CDR2 SQIVND come from the germline V gene (reference sequence). The CDR3 contains 17 residues. The CDR3 sequence is CASSKTSGSKSTGEPFF. CDR3 DNA sequence: TGTGCCAGTAGTAAGACTAGCGGGAGCAAAAGCACCGGGGAGCCGTTTTTT.

This clonotype was counted many times. The chain combines TRBV12-3 or TRBV12-4 with TRBJ2-7; tentatively, D is TRBD2 (5 bases). V was shortened by 0 bases and J by 4 bases, with 13 bases between the two germline ends. The CDR3 runs 15 residues. The chain's CDR3 is CASSLADYFWYEQYF. The CDR3 DNA sequence: TGTGCCAGCAGTTTAGCAGACTACTTTTGGTACGAGCAGTACTTC.

This clonotype was seen many times. The genes are TRBV2 and TRBJ2-1; TRBD1 agrees at 8 bases. Unmatched junction bases numbered 7, after V lost 7 bases and J lost 8 bases. The CDR3 is 13 amino acids. Per germline, CDR1 SNHLY and CDR2 FYNNEI. CDR3 sequence reads: CASMDRVIDEQFF. The CDR3 DNA reads TGTGCCAGCATGGACAGGGTCATCGATGAGCAGTTCTTC.